This TCR beta chain was profiled in a study of human T cells and chemical hapten exposure. Study summary: Sensitization involved placing 2% DPC onto an approximately 2 cm by approximately 2 cm region of upper inner arm skin. Throughout the approximately 24-week study, diphenylcyclopropenone was applied weekly to the patients' scalps. Study findings and constraints: Patch test score showed a positive correlation with PT1 expanded TCR counts.

TCRdb analysed the RACE reads with MiXCR anew, one entry per CDR3 protein. This table holds 95,000 to 150,000 distinct CDR3 sequences, around 15% found once. In its sample, this clonotype was seen a few times. Its specificity is unknown. Specified time point: patch test 1, 2 weeks after DPC sensitization. The treatment denotes: therapeutic diphenylcyclopropenone sensitization with weekly scalp DPC. The V end lost 7 bases, the J end lost 0 bases, and 14 bases lay between the germline ends. From germline, CDR1 is SEHNR and CDR2 FQNEAQ (reference sequence). This CDR3 has 15 amino acids. This receptor was obtained from a man younger than 35 with alopecia areata. Some clones in this sample may be carry-over from other donors' samples. The J gene is TRBJ2-3, the V gene TRBV7-9, with a possible D match to TRBD2 (5 bases). Material: whole blood, obtained in connection with sensitization to the hapten diphenylcyclopropenone (DPC). For the CDR3, the DNA is TGTGCCAGCACCCCGGGAAGATTGAGCACAGATACGCAGTATTTT. This encodes CASTPGRLSTDTQYF. Full variable domain (missing parts from reference TRBV7-9 and TRBJ2-3): DTGVSQNPRHKITKRGQNVTFRCDPISEHNRLYWYRQTLGQGPEFLTYFQNEAQLEKSRLLSDRFSAERPKGSFSTLEIQRTEQGDSAMYLCASTPGRLSTDTQYFGPGTRLTVL.